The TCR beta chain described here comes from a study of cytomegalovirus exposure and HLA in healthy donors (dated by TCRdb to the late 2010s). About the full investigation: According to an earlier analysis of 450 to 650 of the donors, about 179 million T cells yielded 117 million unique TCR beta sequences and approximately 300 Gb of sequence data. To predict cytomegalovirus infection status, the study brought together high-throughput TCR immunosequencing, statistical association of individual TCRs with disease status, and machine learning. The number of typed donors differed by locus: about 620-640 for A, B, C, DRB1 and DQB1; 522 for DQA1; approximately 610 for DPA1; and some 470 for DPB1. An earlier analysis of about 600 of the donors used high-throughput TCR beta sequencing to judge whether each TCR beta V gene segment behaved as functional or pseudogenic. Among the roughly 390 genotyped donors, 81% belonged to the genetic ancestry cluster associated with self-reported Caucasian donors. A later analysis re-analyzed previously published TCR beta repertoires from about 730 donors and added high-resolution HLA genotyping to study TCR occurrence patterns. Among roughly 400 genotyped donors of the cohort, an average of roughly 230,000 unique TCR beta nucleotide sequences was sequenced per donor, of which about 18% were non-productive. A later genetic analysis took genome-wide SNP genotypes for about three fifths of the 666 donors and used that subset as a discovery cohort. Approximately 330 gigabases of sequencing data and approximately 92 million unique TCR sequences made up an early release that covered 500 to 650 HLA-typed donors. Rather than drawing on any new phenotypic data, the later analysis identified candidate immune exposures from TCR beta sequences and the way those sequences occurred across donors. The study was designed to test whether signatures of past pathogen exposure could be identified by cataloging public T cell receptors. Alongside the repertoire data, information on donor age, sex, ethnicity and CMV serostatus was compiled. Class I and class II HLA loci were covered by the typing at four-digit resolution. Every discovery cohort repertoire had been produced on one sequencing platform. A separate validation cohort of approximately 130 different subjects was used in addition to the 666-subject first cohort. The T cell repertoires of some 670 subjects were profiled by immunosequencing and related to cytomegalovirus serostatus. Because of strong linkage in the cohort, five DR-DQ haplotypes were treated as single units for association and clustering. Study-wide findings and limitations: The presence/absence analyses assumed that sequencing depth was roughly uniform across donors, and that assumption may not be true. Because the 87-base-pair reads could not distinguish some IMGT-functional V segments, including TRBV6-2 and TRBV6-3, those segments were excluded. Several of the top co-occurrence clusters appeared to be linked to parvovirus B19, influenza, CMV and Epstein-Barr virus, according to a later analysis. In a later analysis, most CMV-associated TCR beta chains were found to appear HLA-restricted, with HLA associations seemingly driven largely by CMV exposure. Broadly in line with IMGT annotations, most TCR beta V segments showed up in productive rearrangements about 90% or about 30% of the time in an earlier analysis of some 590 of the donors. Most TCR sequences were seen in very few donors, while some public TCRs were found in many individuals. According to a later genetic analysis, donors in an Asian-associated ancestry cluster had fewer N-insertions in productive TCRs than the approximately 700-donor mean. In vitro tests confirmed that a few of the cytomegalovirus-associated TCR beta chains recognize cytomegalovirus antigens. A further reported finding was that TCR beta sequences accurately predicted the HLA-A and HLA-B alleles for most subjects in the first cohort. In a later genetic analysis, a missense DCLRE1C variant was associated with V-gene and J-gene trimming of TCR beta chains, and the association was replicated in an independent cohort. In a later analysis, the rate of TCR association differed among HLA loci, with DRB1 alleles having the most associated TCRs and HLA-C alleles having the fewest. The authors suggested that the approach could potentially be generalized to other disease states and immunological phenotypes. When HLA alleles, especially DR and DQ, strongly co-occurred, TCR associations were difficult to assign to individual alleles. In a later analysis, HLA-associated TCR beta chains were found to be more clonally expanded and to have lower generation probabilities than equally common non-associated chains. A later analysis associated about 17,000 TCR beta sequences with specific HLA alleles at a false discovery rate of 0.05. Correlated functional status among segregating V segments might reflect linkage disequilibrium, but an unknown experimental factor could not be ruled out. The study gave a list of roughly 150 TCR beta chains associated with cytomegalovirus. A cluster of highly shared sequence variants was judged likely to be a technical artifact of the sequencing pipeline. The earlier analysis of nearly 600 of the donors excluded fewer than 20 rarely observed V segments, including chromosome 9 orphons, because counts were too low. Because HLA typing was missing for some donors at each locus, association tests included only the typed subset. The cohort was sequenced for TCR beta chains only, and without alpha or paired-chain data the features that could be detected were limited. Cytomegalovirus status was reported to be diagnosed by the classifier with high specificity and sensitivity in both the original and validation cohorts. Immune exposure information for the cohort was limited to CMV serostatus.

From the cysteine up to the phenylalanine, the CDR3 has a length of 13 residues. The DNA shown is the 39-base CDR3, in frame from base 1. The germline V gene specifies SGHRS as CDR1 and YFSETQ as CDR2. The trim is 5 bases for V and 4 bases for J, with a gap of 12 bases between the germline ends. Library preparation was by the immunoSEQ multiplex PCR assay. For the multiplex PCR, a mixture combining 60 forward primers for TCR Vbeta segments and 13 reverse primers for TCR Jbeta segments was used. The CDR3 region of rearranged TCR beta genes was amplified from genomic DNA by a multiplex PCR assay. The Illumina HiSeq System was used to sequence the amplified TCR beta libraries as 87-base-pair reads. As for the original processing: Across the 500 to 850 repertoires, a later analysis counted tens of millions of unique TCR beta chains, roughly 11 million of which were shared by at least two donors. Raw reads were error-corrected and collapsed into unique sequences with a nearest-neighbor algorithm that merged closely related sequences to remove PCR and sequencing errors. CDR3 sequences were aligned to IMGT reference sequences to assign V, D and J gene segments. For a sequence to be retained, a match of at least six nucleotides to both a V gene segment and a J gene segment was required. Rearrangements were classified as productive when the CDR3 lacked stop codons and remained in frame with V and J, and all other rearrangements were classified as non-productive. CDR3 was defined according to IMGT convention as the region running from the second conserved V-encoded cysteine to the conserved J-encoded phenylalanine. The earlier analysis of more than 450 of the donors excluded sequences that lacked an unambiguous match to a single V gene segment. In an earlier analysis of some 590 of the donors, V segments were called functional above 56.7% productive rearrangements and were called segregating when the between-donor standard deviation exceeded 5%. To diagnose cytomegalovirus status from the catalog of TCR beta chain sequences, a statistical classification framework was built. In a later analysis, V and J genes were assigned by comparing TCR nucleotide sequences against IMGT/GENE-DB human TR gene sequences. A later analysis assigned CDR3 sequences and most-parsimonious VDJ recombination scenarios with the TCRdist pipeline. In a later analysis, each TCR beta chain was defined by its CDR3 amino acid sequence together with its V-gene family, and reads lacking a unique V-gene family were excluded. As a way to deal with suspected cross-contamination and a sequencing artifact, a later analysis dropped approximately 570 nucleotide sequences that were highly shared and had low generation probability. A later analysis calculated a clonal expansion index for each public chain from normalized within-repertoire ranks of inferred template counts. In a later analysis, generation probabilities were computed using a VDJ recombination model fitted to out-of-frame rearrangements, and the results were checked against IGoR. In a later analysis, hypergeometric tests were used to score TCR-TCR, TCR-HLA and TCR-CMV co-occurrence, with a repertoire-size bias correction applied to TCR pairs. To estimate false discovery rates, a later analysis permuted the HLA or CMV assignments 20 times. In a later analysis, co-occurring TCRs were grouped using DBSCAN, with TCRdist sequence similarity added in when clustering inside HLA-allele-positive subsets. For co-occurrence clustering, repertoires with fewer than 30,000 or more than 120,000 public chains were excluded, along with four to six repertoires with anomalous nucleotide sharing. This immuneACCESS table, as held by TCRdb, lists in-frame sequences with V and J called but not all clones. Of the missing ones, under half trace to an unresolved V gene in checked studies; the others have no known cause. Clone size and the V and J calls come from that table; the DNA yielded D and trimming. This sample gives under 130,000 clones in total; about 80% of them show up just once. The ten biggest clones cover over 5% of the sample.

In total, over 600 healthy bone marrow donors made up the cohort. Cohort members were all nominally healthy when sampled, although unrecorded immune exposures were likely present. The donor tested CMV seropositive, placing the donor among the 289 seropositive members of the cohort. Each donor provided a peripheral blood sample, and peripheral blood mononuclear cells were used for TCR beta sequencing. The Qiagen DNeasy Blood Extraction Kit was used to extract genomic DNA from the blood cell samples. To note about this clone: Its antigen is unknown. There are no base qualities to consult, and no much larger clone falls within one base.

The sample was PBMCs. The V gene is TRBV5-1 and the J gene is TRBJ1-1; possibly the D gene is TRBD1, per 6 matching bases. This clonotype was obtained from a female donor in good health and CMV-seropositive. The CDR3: CASRGAGGTEAFF. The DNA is TGCGCCAGCAGGGGGGCAGGTGGCACTGAAGCTTTCTTT.